This entry concerns a single T cell receptor beta chain. Its specificity is unknown. The sample is drawn from a study of blood T cells in healthy people across ages. Germline V gives CDR1 MNHNY, CDR2 SVGAGI (reference sequence). Trimming removed 0 bases at V and 5 bases at J, with 13 bases between. The CDR3 runs 15 residues. Extraction yielded at least 6 micrograms of total RNA per sample. For the second PCR, which ran for 7 to 11 cycles, a sample-barcoded 5' primer and a J-beta primer mix were used. The authors tagged each cDNA molecule using a template-switch adaptor with 12 random nucleotides. TCRdb ran MiXCR on the 5' RACE reads and lists one entry per CDR3 protein. Of 800,000 to 1,300,000 distinct CDR3 sequences in the sample, 20% to 25% were seen once. Study conclusions and caveats: A roughly linear fall in TCR beta diversity per million T cells was seen with increasing age.

This sample was also put to use in a study of T cells of mothers and their children. That source reports: Donors were a few healthy Caucasian mothers and their six children.

The chain combines TRBV6-6 with TRBJ1-2; D call uncertain. The clonotype comes from a girl aged 2-9 years in good health. The specimen sequenced was blood. CDR3 DNA sequence: TGTGCCAGCAGTTACTCGGGTGCGAGCTCTTATGGCTACACCTTC. Amino acid sequence: CASSYSGASSYGYTF.